Presented here are 30 T cell receptor beta chains from one specimen sequenced in a study of T cell clonality in common variable immunodeficiency. The protocol was immunoSEQ multiplex PCR, while the TCRdb copy is restricted to in-frame clones and leaves out a portion. This sample has over 50,000 clones, each found more than once. Sequencing was done on a sample of peripheral blood mononuclear cells. The receptors stem from a person aged 18-70 years in good health.

In its sample, this clone was seen many times. The DNA ends 3 residues before the CDR3 does, and the rest of the CDR3 is filled in from the germline J gene. The chain couples TRBV20-1 to TRBJ1-1; D ambiguous. V dropped 7 bases and J dropped 6 bases, with 12 bases sitting between them. The CDR3 contains 11 residues. Per germline, CDR1 DFQATT and CDR2 SNEGSKA (reference sequence). The CDR3 sequence: CSVLRFPEAFF. The sequenced CDR3 bases are TGCAGTGTACTAAGGTTTCCTGAA.

This clone was seen ten or more times. The DNA ends 3 residues before the CDR3 does, and the rest of the CDR3 is filled in from the germline J gene. The gene calls are TRBV6-2 or TRBV6-3 and TRBJ2-1; tentatively, D is TRBD2 (6 bases). CDR1 is MNHEY, CDR2 SVGEGT, per germline. The CDR3 runs to 16 residues. The V and J ends lost 2 bases and 0 bases respectively, with 11 bases between them. CDR3 bases read: TGTGCCAGCAGTTACGGGACTTCCTTCTCCTACAATGAG. Amino acid sequence: CASSYGTSFSYNE. The whole CDR3 is CASSYGTSFSYNEQFF.

Notes on this clone: Read data end 3 residues before the CDR3 end; the end is taken from the germline J gene. The V call is TRBV20-1, the J call TRBJ2-3, with 9 nucleotides matching TRBD2. CDR1 and CDR2 from the germline V gene are DFQATT and SNEGSKA (reference sequence). J lost 6 bases, V lost 5 bases, and 12 bases had no gene match. The CDR3 sequence is 15 residues long. CDR3 loop: CSAEGGRAGSDTQYF. Incomplete CDR3 DNA: TGCAGTGCTGAGGGCGGGAGGGCCGGGTCTGATACG.

Many counts were recorded for this clone. The read falls 3 residues short of the CDR3 end, and the missing part is taken from the germline J gene. The chain joins TRBV7-2 to TRBJ2-7; 11 bases match TRBD2. This CDR3 is built from 14 residues. Germline V gives CDR1 SGHTA, CDR2 FQGNSA. Germline trimming cut 5 bases from V and 4 bases from J; bases unmatched to any gene: 4. Partial CDR3 DNA: TGTGCCAGCAGCACGACTAGCGGGAATTACGAG. Translating it yields CASSTTSGNYE. The entire CDR3 is CASSTTSGNYEQYF.

In this sample, this clone turned up many times. The read finishes 3 residues shy of the CDR3 end, and the germline J gene is used to complete it. The genes are TRBV19 and TRBJ1-1, with unresolved D. Germline CDR1 LNHDA, CDR2 SQIVND (reference sequence). Trimming pared 4 bases from V and 1 base from J, leaving 7 bases between. This CDR3 has 13 amino acids. The CDR3 DNA, read in part, is TGTGCCAGTAGTACTTCTCGGAACACTGAA. This translates into CASSTSRNTE. Given in full, the CDR3 is CASSTSRNTEAFF.

This clone was picked up many times. The read falls 3 residues short of the CDR3 end, and the missing part is taken from the germline J gene. The V and J genes are TRBV29-1 and TRBJ2-1; 9 positions match TRBD2. Trimming at V came to 6 bases and at J to 8 bases, leaving 14 bases not matched to a gene. CDR1 and CDR2 (germline): SQVTM, ANQGSEA. The CDR3 extends over 15 amino acids. This CDR3 is CSVALSGRVWDEQFF. The CDR3 bases that were read are TGCAGCGTCGCGCTTAGCGGGAGAGTTTGGGATGAG.

A word on this clone: The read falls 3 residues short of the CDR3 end, and the missing part is taken from the germline J gene. The chain uses TRBV7-8 and TRBJ1-2; 8 bases are shared with TRBD1. The germline V gene encodes CDR1 SGHVS and CDR2 FQNEAQ. CDR3 length equals 15 residues. V lost 2 bases, J lost 6 bases, and 8 bases stayed unmatched. CDR3 loop: CASSLSAGGGHGYTF. The sequenced CDR3 bases are TGTGCCAGCAGCTTATCTGCAGGGGGCGGGCATGGC.

In regard to this clone: The DNA ends 3 residues before the CDR3 does, and the rest of the CDR3 is filled in from the germline J gene. V usage is TRBV19 and J usage is TRBJ1-5, with D possibly matching TRBD1 (6 bases). With 3 bases removed from V and 3 bases from J, the gap between germline ends came to 15 bases. The CDR3 spans 16 residues. Looked up from germline, CDR1 is LNHDA and CDR2 is SQIVND (reference sequence). The CDR3 region is CASSMALQGSNQPQHF. Partial CDR3 DNA: TGTGCCAGTAGTATGGCTCTACAGGGATCCAATCAGCCC. The whole variable domain, remainder taken from reference TRBV19 and TRBJ1-5, is DGGITQSPKYLFRKEGQNVTLSCEQNLNHDAMYWYRQDPGQGLRLIYYSQIVNDFQKGDIAEGYSVSREKKESFPLTVTSAQKNPTAFYLCASSMALQGSNQPQHFGDGTRLSIL.

There are many counts of this clone. The germline gene is not matched at one end of the junction; a read error may be the cause. The read ends 3 residues early relative to the CDR3; the germline J gene fills the gap. The chain links TRBV4-1 to TRBJ1-1, with TRBD1 matching over 7 bases. CDR1 and CDR2 (germline): MGHRA, YSYEKL. The CDR3 contains 13 residues. CDR3 residues: CASSLRRGTEAFF. The covered CDR3 bases are TGCGCCAGCAGCCTGCGCAGGGGGACTGAG.

On this clone: One junction end does not reproduce the germline sequence, and a read error may be involved. CDR3 DNA, as far as it was read: TGTGGCAGCAGCCCTGGACAGGACCGCACCGGGGAG. Its protein is CGSSPGQDRTGE. In full, the CDR3 is CGSSPGQDRTGELFF. The chain recombines TRBV7-3 with TRBJ2-2; 7 positions agree with TRBD1. The read is 3 residues too short to cover the CDR3 end, so that end is filled in from the germline J gene. From germline, CDR1 is SGHTA and CDR2 FQGTGA. This CDR3 is 15 amino acids long.

This clone appeared many times. The CDR3 end falls 3 residues outside the read, so it is completed with the germline J gene. The chain is built from TRBV20-1 and TRBJ2-7; 10 bases are a match to TRBD1. The length of the CDR3 is 13 residues. Germline lookup yields CDR1 DFQATT and CDR2 SNEGSKA (reference sequence). The J segment lost 4 bases and the V segment lost 2 bases, leaving 2 bases of the junction unmatched. The CDR3 sequence is CSARRDRGYEQYF. The sequenced CDR3 bases are TGCAGTGCTAGAAGGGACAGGGGTTACGAG.

This clone has ten or more counts. The read terminates 3 residues before the CDR3 end, so the remaining end is supplied by the germline J gene. This chain joins TRBV5-4 and TRBJ2-1; 8 nucleotides line up with TRBD2. The CDR3 spans 15 residues. CDR1 SGHNT and CDR2 YYREEE come from the germline V gene (reference sequence). The ends lost 4 bases at V and 5 bases at J; junction bases unmatched: 8. CDR3 DNA, as far as it was read: TGTGCCAGCAGCCCCCCAGCGGGGGTTAACAATGAG. Amino acids: CASSPPAGVNNE. The whole CDR3 sequence reads CASSPPAGVNNEQFF.

At least ten counts were recorded for this clone. With the read ending 3 residues before the CDR3 end, the germline J gene is used to fill in that end. The genes are TRBV30 and TRBJ1-4; 10 bases map to TRBD1. This CDR3 comprises 15 residues. Germline loops: CDR1 GTSNPN, CDR2 SVGIG (reference sequence). V was pared by 0 bases and J by 5 bases, with 3 bases of the junction left unmatched. The CDR3 loop reads CAWSVRTGGNEKLFF. CDR3 DNA (partial): TGTGCCTGGAGTGTACGGACAGGGGGAAATGAAAAA. The full variable domain, completed using reference TRBV30 and TRBJ1-4, is SQTIHQWPATLVQPVGSPLSLECTVEGTSNPNLYWYRQAAGRGLQLLFYSVGIGQISSEVPQNLSASRPQDRQFILSSKKLLLSDSGFYLCAWSVRTGGNEKLFFGSGTQLSVL.

The sample holds many counts of this clone. The missing CDR3 end, 3 residues past where the read stops, is filled in from the germline J gene. V is TRBV5-1 and J is TRBJ2-5, with D unclear. Per the germline V gene, CDR1 is SGHRS and CDR2 is YFSETQ. V lost 0 bases, J lost 3 bases, and 9 bases lay in between. CDR3 length: 14 residues. The CDR3 bases that were read are TGCGCCAGCAGCTTGGAGCAGCGAGAAGAGACC. This translates into CASSLEQREET. The whole CDR3 region reads CASSLEQREETQYF.

As to this clone: The read ends 3 residues early relative to the CDR3; the germline J gene fills the gap. V and J are TRBV7-9 and TRBJ2-1; D is ambiguous. The CDR3 sequence is 14 residues long. Germline V gives CDR1 SEHNR, CDR2 FQNEAQ (reference sequence). The V and J ends lost 3 bases and 7 bases respectively, with 13 bases between them. The covered CDR3 bases are TGTGCCAGCAGCTTGGTGGCAGGATTAAATGAG. This sequence encodes CASSLVAGLNE. The whole CDR3 region reads CASSLVAGLNEQFF.

This clone has a count of ten or more. Sequencing ends 3 residues short of the CDR3 end; the germline J gene provides the rest. The V and J genes are TRBV29-1 and TRBJ1-4, with TRBD1 matching over 7 bases. The CDR3 consists of 11 residues. The germline gives CDR1 SQVTM, CDR2 ANQGSEA. CDR3 amino acids: CSVTTGRVLFF. The sequenced CDR3 bases are TGCAGCGTTACGACAGGGAGAGTA.

This clone was seen at least ten times. CDR3 DNA, as far as it was read: TGTGCCAGCAGCTTCCGGACAGGGCTGAACACTGAA. Translating it yields CASSFRTGLNTE. The whole CDR3 sequence reads CASSFRTGLNTEAFF. The J gene is TRBJ1-1, the V gene TRBV7-9, with 8 bases aligning to TRBD1. The read is 3 residues too short to cover the CDR3 end, so that end is filled in from the germline J gene. The J segment lost 0 bases and the V segment lost 3 bases, leaving 3 bases of the junction unmatched. From germline, CDR1 is SEHNR and CDR2 FQNEAQ (reference sequence). CDR3 size: 15 residues. The full variable domain, with the rest looked up from reference TRBV7-9 and TRBJ1-1, is DTGVSQNPRHKITKRGQNVTFRCDPISEHNRLYWYRQTLGQGPEFLTYFQNEAQLEKSRLLSDRFSAERPKGSFSTLEIQRTEQGDSAMYLCASSFRTGLNTEAFFGQGTRLTVV.

This clone was observed many times. The read is 3 residues too short to cover the CDR3 end, so that end is filled in from the germline J gene. The chain employs TRBV18 and TRBJ1-2; D gene uncertain. Per the germline V gene, CDR1 is KGHSH and CDR2 is LQKENI. The CDR3 consists of 15 residues. The ends were cut back, 2 bases at V and 0 bases at J, with 10 bases in the middle. CDR3 DNA, as far as it was read: TGTGCCAGCTCACCATTAGGCGGATCTAACTATGGC. This translates into CASSPLGGSNYG. The CDR3 in its entirety is CASSPLGGSNYGYTF. Complete variable domain (other parts from reference TRBV18 and TRBJ1-2): NAGVMQNPRHLVRRRGQEARLRCSPMKGHSHVYWYRQLPEEGLKFMVYLQKENIIDESGMPKERFSAEFPKEGPSILRIQQVVRGDSAAYFCASSPLGGSNYGYTFGSGTRLTVV.

The sample holds many counts of this clone. The CDR3 extends 3 residues past the end of the read, so its final part is completed from the germline J gene. This chain joins TRBV6-1 and TRBJ2-7; 10 bases map to TRBD1. This CDR3 region has 15 residues. J gave up 6 bases and V 4 bases, and 9 bases lay outside the gene matches. Germline V gene data show CDR1 as MNHNS and CDR2 as SASEGT. The CDR3 spells CASSGRDRGDPEQYF. Incomplete CDR3 DNA: TGTGCCAGCAGTGGCCGGGACAGGGGTGATCCCGAG.

In this sample, this clone turned up many times. Read coverage stops 3 residues before the CDR3 terminus; the germline J gene supplies the remainder. This chain connects TRBV5-6 to TRBJ2-3; 10 bases are shared with TRBD2. There are 15 residues in the CDR3. Trimming took 0 bases from V and 4 from J; bases not matched to a gene: 2. Germline loops: CDR1 SGHDT, CDR2 YYEEEE. The CDR3 reads CASSLGAGGPDTQYF. The part of the CDR3 DNA that was read is TGTGCCAGCAGCTTGGGAGCGGGAGGGCCAGATACG. Combining the CDR3 with reference TRBV5-6 and TRBJ2-3 gives the whole variable domain DAGVTQSPTHLIKTRGQQVTLRCSPKSGHDTVSWYQQALGQGPQFIFQYYEEEERQRGNFPDRFSGHQFPNYSSELNVNALLLGDSALYLCASSLGAGGPDTQYFGPGTRLTVL.

This clone was picked up many times. The sequenced fragment ends 3 residues before the CDR3 boundary, so the rest is inferred from the germline J gene. V gene TRBV6-1 combines with J gene TRBJ2-4; D is possibly TRBD1 (6 bases). CDR1 and CDR2 (germline): MNHNS, SASEGT. The CDR3 runs 14 residues. The sequenced part of the CDR3 DNA is TGTGCCAGCAGTGAAGTACAGGGTAGCCCTATT. Its translation is CASSEVQGSPI. The full CDR3 sequence reads CASSEVQGSPIQYF.

This clone has ten or more counts. The read terminates 3 residues before the CDR3 end, so the remaining end is supplied by the germline J gene. V gene TRBV6-2 or TRBV6-3 combines with J gene TRBJ1-2; TRBD1 agrees at 8 bases. The V segment lost 6 bases and the J segment 7 bases; nucleotides outside the gene matches: 13. The CDR3 length is 15 residues. Germline V gives CDR1 MNHEY, CDR2 SVGEGT. CDR3 DNA (partial): TGTGCCAGCAGAGAAGTGGGACAGGATCCGCCTGGC. This codes for CASREVGQDPPG. The whole CDR3 protein reads CASREVGQDPPGYTF.

This clone was seen ten or more times. The CDR3 end falls 3 residues outside the read, so it is completed with the germline J gene. The chain uses TRBV5-1 and TRBJ2-2; 8 positions match TRBD2. Germline V CDR1 and CDR2: SGHRS, YFSETQ. The junction had 17 bases not matched to a gene; V was cut back by 7 bases and J by 6 bases. This CDR3 has 17 residues. CDR3 in amino acids: CASSFSAGEVGSGELFF. Partial CDR3 DNA: TGCGCCAGCTCATTCTCAGCGGGAGAGGTCGGATCCGGGGAG.

This clone was detected ten times or more. The DNA ends 3 residues before the CDR3 does, and the rest of the CDR3 is filled in from the germline J gene. The V and J genes are TRBV10-1 and TRBJ2-5, with 7 bases lining up with TRBD2. V dropped 8 bases and J dropped 0; count of bases not matched to a gene: 15. The length of the CDR3 is 17 residues. Germline CDR1 WNHNN, CDR2 SYGVQD (reference sequence). CDR3 DNA (partial): TGCGCCAGCTACGGGATTAGCGGGCGTCAAAACCAAGAGACC. This translates into CASYGISGRQNQET. The whole CDR3 sequence is CASYGISGRQNQETQYF.

This clone is termed medium-sized (0.01 to 0.1%). CDR3 bases read: TGTGCCAGCAGCTTATCCAACGGGGAG. It encodes CASSLSNGE. The full CDR3 sequence reads CASSLSNGELFF. V usage is TRBV7-3 and J usage is TRBJ2-2; D is undetermined. The sequence runs out 3 residues before the end of the CDR3; the remainder is reconstructed from the germline J gene. The ends were cut back, 2 bases at V and 7 bases at J, with 5 bases in the middle. In germline, CDR1 is SGHTA, CDR2 FQGTGA. The CDR3 extends over 12 amino acids. Complete variable domain (other parts from reference TRBV7-3 and TRBJ2-2): GAGVSQTPSNKVTEKGKYVELRCDPISGHTALYWYRQSLGQGPEFLIYFQGTGAADDSGLPNDRFFAVRPEGSVSTLKIQRTERGDSAVYLCASSLSNGELFFGEGSRLTVL.

In this sample, this clone turned up a few times. The DNA ends 3 residues before the CDR3 does, and the rest of the CDR3 is filled in from the germline J gene. The chain employs TRBV7-9 and TRBJ2-1, with D perhaps matching TRBD2 (6 bases). The CDR3 is made up of 15 amino acids. Germline values: CDR1 SEHNR, CDR2 FQNEAQ (reference sequence). Trimming left V 0 bases short and J 7 bases short, with 13 bases between. The CDR3 DNA, read in part, is TGTGCCAGCAGCTTAGCGTTGGGACTTCCTAATGAG. Translation gives CASSLALGLPNE. The full CDR3 reads CASSLALGLPNEQFF.

This clone was observed many times. The sequenced fragment ends 3 residues before the CDR3 boundary, so the rest is inferred from the germline J gene. V gene TRBV5-1 combines with J gene TRBJ2-1; tentative D call: TRBD1 (5 bases). Germline CDR1 is SGHRS and CDR2 is YFSETQ. Trimming shortened V by 1 base and J by 5 bases, and 13 bases separated the two germline ends. This CDR3 is built from 15 residues. The sequenced CDR3 bases are TGCGCCAGCAGCTTGTTTAACCCAGGGCACAATGAG. This sequence encodes CASSLFNPGHNE. The CDR3, in full, reads CASSLFNPGHNEQFF.

In its sample, this clone was seen many times. The read finishes 3 residues shy of the CDR3 end, and the germline J gene is used to complete it. This chain joins TRBV30 and TRBJ1-2, with 7 bases aligning to TRBD1. Germline V gene lookup returns CDR1 GTSNPN and CDR2 SVGIG (reference sequence). The V segment lost 5 bases and the J segment 7 bases; nucleotides outside the gene matches: 4. The CDR3 is made up of 11 amino acids. The CDR3 DNA, read in part, is TGTGCCTGGGTAAACAGGGGTGGC. This codes for CAWVNRGG. The whole CDR3 sequence reads CAWVNRGGYTF.

This clone occurred many times. The read comes to an end 3 residues before the CDR3 does, leaving the germline J gene to fill in the end. This chain uses TRBV19 with TRBJ2-2, with a possible D match to TRBD2 (6 bases). V dropped 3 bases and J dropped 7 bases, with 27 bases sitting between them. The CDR3 extends over 19 amino acids. Germline lookup yields CDR1 LNHDA and CDR2 SQIVND (reference sequence). CDR3 loop: CASSIRPPGARRAGGELFF. The part of the CDR3 DNA that was read is TGTGCCAGTAGTATTAGGCCCCCGGGTGCTCGGAGGGCGGGCGGGGAG.

Ten or more counts support this clone. The read terminates 3 residues before the CDR3 end, so the remaining end is supplied by the germline J gene. The chain combines TRBV5-1 with TRBJ1-6, with D perhaps matching TRBD1 (5 bases). The germline V and J ends were trimmed by 5 bases and 8 bases, with 17 bases remaining between them. Germline values: CDR1 SGHRS, CDR2 YFSETQ. The CDR3 is made up of 15 amino acids. The sequenced part of the CDR3 DNA is TGCGCCAGCAGGGAATTAGGGGTGGTTCATTCACCC. It encodes CASRELGVVHSP. The complete CDR3 protein is CASRELGVVHSPLHF.